What follows are 31 T cell receptor beta chains derived from one specimen sequenced in a study of regulatory T cells in long-lasting Graves disease. As for time point: persistent/refractory GD, antithyroid drugs over 5 years with positive TRAb. After RNA was extracted from PBMCs, the TCR library was made from it. HTBI primers from iRepertoire and Arm-PCR of CDR3 regions yielded the TCR beta libraries. TCRdb passed the multiplex PCR reads through MiXCR, listing each CDR3 protein once. The table has more than 350,000 distinct CDR3 sequences, roughly 23% seen once. This specimen consisted of peripheral blood mononuclear cells (PBMCs), obtained when the disease was refractory, from a patient treated with antithyroid drugs. The receptors originated from a female donor with Graves disease.

The chain links TRBV29-1 to TRBJ2-2; 7 bases line up with TRBD1. This CDR3 spans 14 amino acids. After removal of 5 bases from V and 4 bases from J, the junction contained 7 bases not matched to a gene. Germline V gene sequence: CDR1 SQVTM, CDR2 ANQGSEA. CDR3 bases: TGCAGCGTTAGAGGTCGGGACAGCACCGGGGAGCTGTTTTTT. Translating gives CSVRGRDSTGELFF.

This chain links TRBV5-1 with TRBJ2-7; maybe TRBD1 (5 bases). V lost 2 bases and J lost 2, with 14 bases in between. The CDR3 has 15 amino acids. Germline values: CDR1 SGHRS, CDR2 YFSETQ. This CDR3 is CASSFGAGSTYEQYF. For the CDR3, the DNA is TGCGCCAGCAGCTTTGGAGCAGGGTCCACCTACGAGCAGTACTTC.

About this clonotype itself: The junction departs from germline at one end; a sequencing error may be responsible. The chain links TRBV5-1 to TRBJ2-2, with D possibly matching TRBD1 (6 bases). The CDR3 is 13 amino acids. From germline, CDR1 is SGHRS and CDR2 YFSETQ. The CDR3 DNA reads as TGTGCCAGCAGCCCTACAGGGTATGGGGAGCTGTTTTTT. This encodes CASSPTGYGELFF.

This chain joins TRBV29-1 and TRBJ1-1; D is unresolved. The germline V gene has CDR1 SQVTM and CDR2 ANQGSEA. V was clipped by 4 bases and J by 4 bases, with 10 bases between them. CDR3 length: 12 amino acids. The DNA of the CDR3 is TGCAGCGTTGGGACGGGGATCACTGAAGCTTTCTTT. This sequence encodes CSVGTGITEAFF.

This clonotype was observed at least ten times. CDR3 loop: CASISAGTGDGETQYF. The DNA for the CDR3 is TGTGCCAGCATCAGCGCGGGAACAGGGGACGGGGAGACCCAGTACTTC. The rearrangement links TRBV28 to TRBJ2-5, with a possible D match to TRBD1 (7 bases). The CDR3 loop spans 16 amino acids. V was cut by 7 bases and J by 5 bases, with 23 bases left in between. The germline V gene has CDR1 MDHEN and CDR2 SYDVKM.

Concerning this clonotype: Just one base apart from a much larger clone, this may be a read error. The chain links TRBV30 to TRBJ2-4, with D possibly matching TRBD1 (5 bases). V lost 2 bases and J lost 6, with 14 bases in between. Germline loops: CDR1 GTSNPN, CDR2 SVGIG (reference sequence). The CDR3 has 14 amino acids. The CDR3 nucleotides read TGTGCCTGGAGTAAAAGGGGCAGTGCAAACATTCAGTACTTC. It codes for CAWSKRGSANIQYF.

This clonotype was recorded many times. V is TRBV27 and J is TRBJ1-2; possible D gene TRBD1, 6 bases. Germline loops: CDR1 MNHEY, CDR2 SMNVEV (reference sequence). This CDR3 region has 13 residues. V was pared by 3 bases and J by 7 bases, with 12 bases between. CDR3 bases: TGTGCCAGCAGTTTGCACCAGGGGAGTGGCTACACCTTC. Translated, it gives CASSLHQGSGYTF.

About this clonotype itself: Being one base from a much bigger clone, this may be a read error. The rearrangement joins TRBV5-8 to TRBJ2-5, with TRBD1 matching over 7 bases. Germline CDR1 and CDR2: SGHTS and YDEGEE. The CDR3 length is 14 residues. The CDR3 DNA sequence: TGTGCCGGCAGCACGAGACAGGGCCAAGAGACCCAGTACTTC. It encodes CAGSTRQGQETQYF. Combining the CDR3 with reference TRBV5-8 and TRBJ2-5 gives the whole variable domain EAGVTQSPTHLIKTRGQQATLRCSPISGHTSVYWYQQALGLGLQFLLWYDEGEERNRGNFPPRFSGRQFPNYSSELNVNALELEDSALYLCAGSTRQGQETQYFGPGTRLLVL.

This clonotype was seen more than once but under ten times. The gene calls are TRBV10-3 and TRBJ2-6; D is undetermined. The germline V and J ends were trimmed by 4 bases and 2 bases, with 9 bases remaining between them. Germline CDR1 ENHRY, CDR2 SYGVKD. The CDR3 runs 15 residues. Written as DNA, the CDR3 is TGTGCCATCAGTGGGGCCCTGACTGGGGCCAACGTCCTGACTTTC. Protein sequence: CAISGALTGANVLTF.

The rearrangement joins TRBV5-1 to TRBJ2-7; TRBD1 matches at 8 bases. CDR3 length equals 13 residues. Germline V lookup: CDR1 SGHRS, CDR2 YFSETQ. V shed 5 bases, J shed 5 bases, and the junction held 6 bases outside the gene matches. The CDR3 region is CASRTGEGDEQYF. DNA for the CDR3: TGCGCCAGCAGGACAGGGGAAGGAGACGAGCAGTACTTC.

This clonotype was detected ten times or more. V and J are TRBV6-2 or TRBV6-3 and TRBJ2-5, with 8 bases lining up with TRBD2. The germline V gene encodes CDR1 MNHEY and CDR2 SVGEGT. V gave up 2 bases and J gave up 7 bases; unmatched junction bases: 6. CDR3 length equals 14 residues. The CDR3 spells CASSYPGGAGTQYF. The CDR3 DNA follows: TGTGCCAGCAGTTACCCGGGAGGGGCGGGGACCCAGTACTTC.

The sample holds a few counts of this clonotype. The J gene is TRBJ1-3, the V gene TRBV11-2, with TRBD1 identical over 8 bases. Germline-derived CDR1 and CDR2 are SGHAT and FQNNGV. This CDR3 region has 14 residues. V lost 6 bases and J lost 6; bases outside the gene matches: 7. CDR3 sequence reads: CASSLTGAPNTIYF. The DNA of the CDR3 is TGTGCCAGCAGTTTGACAGGGGCTCCAAACACCATATATTTT.

This clonotype showed up many times. The chain links TRBV7-9 to TRBJ2-5; 8 bases are shared with TRBD1. Germline CDR1 SEHNR, CDR2 FQNEAQ (reference sequence). The CDR3 length is 16 residues. Trimming at V came to 4 bases and at J to 2 bases, leaving 9 bases not matched to a gene. Written as DNA, the CDR3 is TGTGCCAGCAGCTATGGTGACAGGGGAGAACAAGAGACCCAGTACTTC. Its protein product is CASSYGDRGEQETQYF. Variable domain in full (rest from reference TRBV7-9 and TRBJ2-5): DTGVSQNPRHKITKRGQNVTFRCDPISEHNRLYWYRQTLGQGPEFLTYFQNEAQLEKSRLLSDRFSAERPKGSFSTLEIQRTEQGDSAMYLCASSYGDRGEQETQYFGPGTRLLVL.

Many counts were recorded for this clonotype. The rearrangement links TRBV20-1 to TRBJ2-7; 11 positions match TRBD2. The CDR3 contains 13 residues. CDR1 and CDR2 (germline): DFQATT, SNEGSKA (reference sequence). With V trimmed by 6 bases and J by 3 bases, 4 bases remained unmatched. The CDR3 here is CSALAGGLYEQYF. In DNA form, the CDR3 reads TGCAGTGCCTTAGCGGGAGGGCTCTACGAGCAGTACTTC.

This clonotype came up many times. The V gene is TRBV29-1, the J gene TRBJ2-7; D might be TRBD1 or TRBD2, each matching 6 bases. The CDR3 loop spans 11 amino acids. Trimming left V 5 bases short and J 7 bases short, with 12 bases between. Germline CDR1 SQVTM, CDR2 ANQGSEA. In nucleotides, the CDR3 is TGCAGCGTTTACCGGGGGCGTGAGCAGTACTTC. Translating gives CSVYRGREQYF.

Ten or more counts support this clonotype. The chain employs TRBV12-3 or TRBV12-4 and TRBJ2-2; D unclear. V lost 3 bases to trimming and J lost 7 bases, with 3 bases between them. The CDR3 runs 11 residues. The CDR3 DNA is TGTGCCAGCAGTTTGCTCGGGGAGCTGTTTTTT. Its protein is CASSLLGELFF.

This clonotype was seen a few times. V gene TRBV7-7 combines with J gene TRBJ2-5; the match to TRBD2 covers 11 bases. Germline values: CDR1 SSHAT, CDR2 FNYEAQ (reference sequence). The CDR3 consists of 16 residues. Trimming cost V 5 bases and J 3 bases; bases outside gene matches: 8. CDR3 residues: CASSPRLAGLKETQYF. The DNA for the CDR3 is TGTGCCAGCAGCCCCAGACTAGCGGGATTGAAAGAGACCCAGTACTTC.

This clonotype was counted only a few times. The chain recombines TRBV18 with TRBJ1-2; D perhaps matches TRBD1 (6 bases). The V gene lost 0 bases and the J gene lost 4 bases, with 9 bases spanning the gap. This CDR3 has 14 residues. Germline V gene lookup returns CDR1 KGHSH and CDR2 LQKENI. The CDR3 sequence: CASSPPRRGYGYTF. The CDR3 DNA reads as TGTGCCAGCTCACCACCGCGCAGGGGCTATGGCTACACCTTC.

The V call is TRBV19, the J call TRBJ2-7; maybe TRBD2 (5 bases). The germline V and J ends were trimmed by 3 bases and 1 base, with 10 bases remaining between them. The germline CDR1 and CDR2 sequences are LNHDA and SQIVND (reference sequence). CDR3 length: 14 amino acids. This chain's CDR3 is CASSMRGGSYEQYF. The CDR3 nucleotides read TGTGCCAGTAGTATGCGCGGAGGTTCCTACGAGCAGTACTTC.

This clonotype has a count of ten or more. The chain couples TRBV6-1 to TRBJ1-5, with 7 bases aligning to TRBD1. Per the germline V gene, CDR1 is MNHNS and CDR2 is SASEGT. With V trimmed by 6 bases and J by 6 bases, 5 bases remained unmatched. This CDR3 is built from 13 residues. The DNA of the CDR3 is TGTGCCAGCAGGCGAGACAGGGCTCAGCCCCAGCATTTT. It translates to CASRRDRAQPQHF.

The V and J genes are TRBV30 and TRBJ2-7, with D tentatively TRBD1 (5 bases). CDR1 is GTSNPN and CDR2 is SVGIG in the germline V gene (reference sequence). Trimming took off 2 bases at V and 2 bases at J, with 13 bases between the two ends. This CDR3 has 14 amino acids. The chain's CDR3 is CAWSRRTPPYEQYF. The CDR3 DNA sequence: TGTGCCTGGAGTAGGCGGACACCCCCCTACGAGCAGTACTTC.

V is TRBV28 and J is TRBJ2-3; D call uncertain. The CDR3 totals 14 residues. CDR1 MDHEN and CDR2 SYDVKM come from the germline V gene. Trimming left V 10 bases short and J 0 bases short, with 14 bases between. CDR3 in amino acids: CANQDSKSTDTQYF. Written as DNA, the CDR3 is TGTGCCAACCAAGATTCTAAGAGCACAGATACGCAGTATTTT.

In this sample, this clonotype turned up many times. The chain couples TRBV11-2 to TRBJ2-7, with 9 bases aligning to TRBD1. Germline CDR1 is SGHAT and CDR2 is FQNNGV. This CDR3 is 15 amino acids long. J lost 1 base, V lost 4 bases, and 5 bases had no gene match. The CDR3 DNA follows: TGTGCCAGCAGCTCCTACAGGGGGCGGTCCTACGAGCAGTACTTC. Protein product: CASSSYRGRSYEQYF.

This clonotype was counted only a few times. V usage is TRBV9 and J usage is TRBJ2-2, with TRBD2 matching over 10 bases. Germline lookup yields CDR1 SGDLS and CDR2 YYNGEE. This CDR3 region has 19 residues. The trim removed 0 bases at V and 3 bases at J, leaving 11 bases unmatched. The CDR3 protein is CASSVGGLAGVRHTGELFF. The CDR3 DNA reads as TGTGCCAGCAGCGTAGGCGGCCTAGCGGGAGTGCGACACACCGGGGAGCTGTTTTTT.

This clonotype was recorded at least ten times. CDR3 DNA: TGTGCCAGCAGTTCTCCCTGGGGCCTTGTGGACACTGAAGCTTTCTTT. Its translation is CASSSPWGLVDTEAFF. The chain is built from TRBV28 and TRBJ1-1, with a possible D match to TRBD1 (5 bases). This CDR3 is built from 16 residues. Trimming took 4 bases from V and 3 from J, leaving 18 bases between them. CDR1 MDHEN and CDR2 SYDVKM come from the germline V gene.

This chain uses TRBV6-9 with TRBJ1-1; 10 positions agree with TRBD1. The V gene end was trimmed by 6 bases and the J gene end by 10 bases; junction bases not matched to a gene: 17. Germline lookup yields CDR1 MNHGY and CDR2 SVAAGI. The CDR3 has 16 amino acids. This CDR3 reads CASSRRLPGQGSRAFF. The CDR3 DNA is TGTGCCAGCAGCCGACGACTTCCGGGACAGGGGAGTCGAGCTTTCTTT.

This clonotype was counted a few times. A much bigger clone sits one base away, suggesting this may be a read error. This chain connects TRBV7-3 to TRBJ1-1; D is uncertain. The CDR3 sequence is 10 residues long. V lost 8 bases and J 3 bases, leaving 4 bases between the germline ends. CDR1 and CDR2 from the germline V gene are SGHTA and FQGTGA. The CDR3 nucleotides read TGTGCCAGCGGATACACTGAAGCTTTCTTT. This sequence encodes CASGYTEAFF.

This clonotype was counted at least ten times. The chain combines TRBV11-2 with TRBJ2-7, with 11 positions matching TRBD2. With V trimmed by 1 base and J by 5 bases, 7 bases remained unmatched. Germline V gives CDR1 SGHAT, CDR2 FQNNGV. The CDR3 runs to 16 residues. For the CDR3, the DNA is TGTGCCAGCAGCTTAGCGTTCCTAGCGGGAGGAAACGAGCAGTACTTC. This translates into CASSLAFLAGGNEQYF.

This clonotype was seen ten or more times. The chain couples TRBV2 to TRBJ2-2, with D perhaps TRBD2 (5 bases). Germline-derived CDR1 and CDR2 are SNHLY and FYNNEI. The CDR3 spans 15 residues. The V gene lost 6 bases and the J gene lost 2 bases, with 13 bases spanning the gap. For the CDR3, the DNA is TGTGCCAGCAGGGAGGATTCCGCCAACACCGGGGAGCTGTTTTTT. Encoded protein: CASREDSANTGELFF.

This clonotype appeared a few times. CDR3 sequence reads: CASSSFDRLMNTEAFF. Written as DNA, the CDR3 is TGTGCCAGCTCATCGTTCGACAGACTGATGAACACTGAAGCTTTCTTT. The chain employs TRBV18 and TRBJ1-1; D perhaps matches TRBD1 (5 bases). The V gene lost 5 bases and the J gene lost 0 bases, with 16 bases spanning the gap. This CDR3 contains 16 residues. The germline CDR1 and CDR2 sequences are KGHSH and LQKENI. Complete variable domain (other parts from reference TRBV18 and TRBJ1-1): NAGVMQNPRHLVRRRGQEARLRCSPMKGHSHVYWYRQLPEEGLKFMVYLQKENIIDESGMPKERFSAEFPKEGPSILRIQQVVRGDSAAYFCASSSFDRLMNTEAFFGQGTRLTVV.

A few counts support this clonotype. The J gene is TRBJ1-1, the V gene TRBV20-1; D unclear. This CDR3 spans 13 amino acids. V was pared by 3 bases and J by 5 bases, with 13 bases between. Germline CDR1 is DFQATT and CDR2 is SNEGSKA (reference sequence). The CDR3: CSASRVPRTEAFF. The CDR3 nucleotides read TGCAGTGCTAGCCGGGTCCCGAGGACTGAAGCTTTCTTT.